This T cell receptor (beta chain) was captured by sequencing in a study of radiation and T cells in renal cell carcinoma (dated by TCRdb to about 2020). Background on the whole study: Samples came from a clinical trial, in which primary renal cell carcinomas received 15 Gy stereotactic body radiation therapy followed by nephrectomy 4 weeks later. TCR beta sequencing covered some 55 samples in total, comprising around 25 tumors and about 27 peripheral blood samples. A total of roughly 3,900,000 unique CDR3 nucleotide sequences, encoding 2,658,974 unique CDR3 amino acid sequences, were found across all 50 or so samples. Points the paper makes about the study in general: Because no pretreatment tumor biopsies were available, whether clonotypes were present in the tumor at baseline could not be determined. Changes in the blood repertoire were not tracked past 4 weeks after treatment. Top tumor clonotypes rose in blood from baseline to 2 weeks post-radiation, then contracted by 4 weeks, suggesting transient expansion of tumor-resident clones. Effects of radiation dose or scheduling on the TCR repertoire could not be addressed with the single-armed trial design.

Points on this clone: This clone's antigen is unknown. Nothing much larger sits one base from this clone, and base qualities are not available.

For CDR1 and CDR2, the germline V gene (reference sequence) lists MNHNY and SVGAGI. The CDR3 sequence holds 14 residues, the cysteine and phenylalanine included. The sequence is cut down to CDR3 DNA, 42 bases in frame from base 1. The V end gives up 3 bases and the J end 6 bases, leaving 5 bases in the junction not matched to a gene. The sample's time point label is to be understood as: blood 2 weeks post-SBRT. The sample's treatment or condition label, in plain terms: 15 Gy SBRT to primary tumor, nephrectomy 4 weeks later. To track tumor-enriched clonotypes, serial peripheral blood was sampled from radiation-treated patients at baseline and at 2 weeks and 4 weeks after SBRT. Renal cell carcinoma with clear cell pathology was present in all patients. Genomic DNA for TCR sequencing was prepared using the QIAamp DNA Blood Mini Kit (Qiagen). Only samples passing all quality control checks were included in the analyses.

The immunoSEQ kit was used, according to the manufacturer's recommendations, to generate TCR beta libraries from genomic DNA. Library preparation used a first multiplex PCR with proprietary primers, then a second PCR adding unique barcodes, with bead cleanups after each round. A positive control reaction and a negative control reaction, both provided in the kit, were run with every batch of samples. The final libraries were assessed on an Agilent 4200 TapeStation D1000 ScreenTape, pooled by volume, and quantified by qPCR. An Illumina NextSeq500 fitted with a MidOutput 150-cycle cartridge performed the sequencing, running 156 Read1 cycles and 15 Index1 cycles with the kit's custom primers. The pooled library was loaded at roughly 1 pM with about 20% PhiX control spiked in. In the source study's methods: Vendor-processed data were analyzed in R, with a clonotype defined as all T cells sharing the same CDR3 nucleotide sequence. In the clone abundance analyses, frequencies in each sample were normalized to that sample's 10,000 most abundant clones. Public T cell clones, averaging fewer than five per sample, were removed before analysis. Tumor-enriched clonotypes and baseline blood-enriched clonotypes were defined as those with an abundance difference of at least 32-fold between compartments. A beta-binomial differential abundance model was used to identify clonotypes that were expanded or contracted between blood time points. Tumor-blood repertoire similarity was measured with the Baroni-Urbani and Buser coefficient, and groups were compared using two-tailed Wilcoxon tests in R. TCRdb took over this immuneACCESS table, retaining in-frame rearrangements with V and J assigned. Such tables are incomplete; in checked studies, under half of the missing clones stem from an unresolved V gene, and the remainder is unexplained. The V and J calls and clone size come from that table; D and trimming were worked out from the DNA. This sample gives about 150,000 clones in total; around 90% of them show up just once. The ten biggest clones cover approximately 12% of the sample.

Rearrangement joined TRBV6-6 to TRBJ1-5; the junction holds 7 bases that match TRBD1. The sequence was collected from a woman aged 45-65 years with renal cell carcinoma. The sequencing here drew on blood, taken from a patient whose treatment included radiotherapy and nephrectomy. The CDR3 has the sequence CASSYFQGGQPQHF. The bases read TGTGCCAGCAGTTATTTTCAGGGGGGTCAGCCCCAGCATTTT.